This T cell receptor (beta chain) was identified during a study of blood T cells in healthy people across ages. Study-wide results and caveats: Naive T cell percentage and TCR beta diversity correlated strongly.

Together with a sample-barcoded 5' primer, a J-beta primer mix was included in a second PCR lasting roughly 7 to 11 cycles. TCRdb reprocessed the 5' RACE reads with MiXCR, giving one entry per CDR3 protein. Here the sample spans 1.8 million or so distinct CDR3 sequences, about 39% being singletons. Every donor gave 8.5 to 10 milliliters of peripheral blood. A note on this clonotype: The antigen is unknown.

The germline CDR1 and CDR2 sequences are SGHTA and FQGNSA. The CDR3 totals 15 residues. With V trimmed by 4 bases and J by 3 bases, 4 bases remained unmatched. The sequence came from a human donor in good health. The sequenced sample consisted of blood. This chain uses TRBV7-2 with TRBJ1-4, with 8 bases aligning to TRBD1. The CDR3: CASSSKQGANEKLFF. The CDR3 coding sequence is TGTGCCAGCAGCTCCAAACAGGGGGCTAATGAAAAACTGTTTTTT. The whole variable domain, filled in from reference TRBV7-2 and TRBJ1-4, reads GAGVSQSPSNKVTEKGKDVELRCDPISGHTALYWYRQSLGQGLEFLIYFQGNSAPDKSGLPSDRFSAERTGGSVSTLTIQRTQQEDSAVYLCASSSKQGANEKLFFGSGTQLSVL.